This T cell receptor (beta chain) was captured by sequencing in a study of tumor and adjacent non-tumor tissue in lung cancer. This clonotype was seen just once. Sequence at one end of the junction differs from germline and may be a read error. TCRbeta libraries were built with three rounds of nested PCR, modified from ARM-PCR. TCRdb re-derived calls from the multiplex PCR reads in MiXCR, one entry per CDR3 protein. The table records about 85,000 distinct CDR3 sequences, approximately 57% of them present only once. Germline assignment: CDR1 SGHNT and CDR2 YENEEA. The CDR3 spans 15 residues. No cell sorting was done before RNA was extracted from the tissue.

The chain recombines TRBV11-3 with TRBJ2-1; D is uncertain. The sequenced sample consisted of lung tumor tissue. The clonotype was recovered from a man aged 65 to 85 with non-small cell lung cancer. DNA for the CDR3: TGTGCCGGCAGCTTAGATCGAGGAACTAACAATGGGCAGTTCTTC. This translates into CAGSLDRGTNNGQFF.